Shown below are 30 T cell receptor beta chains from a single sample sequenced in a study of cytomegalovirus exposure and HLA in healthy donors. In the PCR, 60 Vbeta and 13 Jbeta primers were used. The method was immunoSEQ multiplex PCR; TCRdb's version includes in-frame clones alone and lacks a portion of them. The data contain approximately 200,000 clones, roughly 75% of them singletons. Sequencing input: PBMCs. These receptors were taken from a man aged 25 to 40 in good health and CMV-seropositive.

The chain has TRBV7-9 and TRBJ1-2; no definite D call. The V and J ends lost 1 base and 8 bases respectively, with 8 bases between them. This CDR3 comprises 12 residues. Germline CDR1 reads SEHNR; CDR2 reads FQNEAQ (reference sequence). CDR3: CASSLVDWGYTF. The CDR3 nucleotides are TGTGCCAGCAGCTTAGTAGATTGGGGCTACACCTTC.

The chain's CDR3 is CASSSLTLNTEAFF. In DNA form, the CDR3 reads TGTGCCAGCAGCTCCTTGACATTAAACACTGAAGCTTTCTTT. The chain employs TRBV5-5 and TRBJ1-1; D ambiguous. The CDR3 totals 14 residues. Germline assignment: CDR1 SGHKS and CDR2 YYEKEE (reference sequence). V shed 3 bases and J shed 2 bases, with 11 bases lying between them.

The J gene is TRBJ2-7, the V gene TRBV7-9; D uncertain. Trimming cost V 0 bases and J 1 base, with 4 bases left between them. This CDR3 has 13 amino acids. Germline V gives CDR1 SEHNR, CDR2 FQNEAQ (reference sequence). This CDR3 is CASSLASSYEQYF. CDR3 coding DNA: TGTGCCAGCAGCTTAGCTTCATCCTACGAGCAGTACTTC.

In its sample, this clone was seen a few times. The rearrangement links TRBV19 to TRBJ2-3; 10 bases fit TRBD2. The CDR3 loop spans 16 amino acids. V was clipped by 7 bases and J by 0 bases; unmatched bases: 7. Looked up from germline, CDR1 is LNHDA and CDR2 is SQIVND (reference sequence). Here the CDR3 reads CASKQRGGTSTDTQYF. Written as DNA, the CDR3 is TGTGCCAGTAAGCAGCGGGGGGGAACTAGCACAGATACGCAGTATTTT.

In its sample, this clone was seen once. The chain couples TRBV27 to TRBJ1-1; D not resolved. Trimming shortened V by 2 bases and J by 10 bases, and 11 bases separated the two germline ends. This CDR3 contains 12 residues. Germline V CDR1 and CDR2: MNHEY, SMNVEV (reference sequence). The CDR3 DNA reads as TGTGCCAGCAGTTTACGGGAGGCGCCAGCTTTCTTT. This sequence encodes CASSLREAPAFF.

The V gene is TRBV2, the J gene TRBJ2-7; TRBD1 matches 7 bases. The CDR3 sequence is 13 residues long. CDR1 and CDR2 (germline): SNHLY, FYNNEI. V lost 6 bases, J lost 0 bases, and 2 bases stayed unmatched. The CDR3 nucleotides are TGTGCCAGCAGGGGACAGCACTCCTACGAGCAGTACTTC. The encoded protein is CASRGQHSYEQYF.

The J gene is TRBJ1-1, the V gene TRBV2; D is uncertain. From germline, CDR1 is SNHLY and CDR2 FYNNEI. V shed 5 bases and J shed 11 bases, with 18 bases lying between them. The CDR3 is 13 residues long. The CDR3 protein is CASSTGPKWRAFF. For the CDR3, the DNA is TGTGCCAGCAGTACCGGGCCAAAGTGGAGGGCTTTCTTT.

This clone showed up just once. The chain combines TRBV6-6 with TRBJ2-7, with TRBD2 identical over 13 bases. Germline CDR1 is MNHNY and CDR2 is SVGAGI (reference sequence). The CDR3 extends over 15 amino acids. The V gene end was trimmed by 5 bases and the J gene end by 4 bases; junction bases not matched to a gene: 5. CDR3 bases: TGTGCCAGCAGTCCCCTACTAGCGGGAGGGTACGAGCAGTACTTC. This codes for CASSPLLAGGYEQYF.

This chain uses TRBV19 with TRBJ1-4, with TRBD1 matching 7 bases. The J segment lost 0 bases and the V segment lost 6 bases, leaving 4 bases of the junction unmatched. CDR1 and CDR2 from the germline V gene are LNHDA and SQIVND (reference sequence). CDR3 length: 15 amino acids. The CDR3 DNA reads TGTGCCAGTAGCCCCGGGACAGCAACTAATGAAAAACTGTTTTTT. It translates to CASSPGTATNEKLFF.

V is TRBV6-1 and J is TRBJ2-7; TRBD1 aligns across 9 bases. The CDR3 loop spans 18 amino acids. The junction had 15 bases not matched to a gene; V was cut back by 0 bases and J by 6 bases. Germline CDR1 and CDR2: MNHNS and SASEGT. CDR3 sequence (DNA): TGTGCCAGCAGTGAAGCCAAGAGGTCTCGGACAGGGGCACCCGAGCAGTACTTC. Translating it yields CASSEAKRSRTGAPEQYF.

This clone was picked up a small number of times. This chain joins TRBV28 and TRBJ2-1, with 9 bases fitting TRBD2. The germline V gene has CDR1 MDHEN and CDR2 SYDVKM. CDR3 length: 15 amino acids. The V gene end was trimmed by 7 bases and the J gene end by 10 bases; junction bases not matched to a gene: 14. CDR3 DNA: TGTGCCAGCACCTCCGTTGGGCTAGCGGGATTAGAGCAGTTCTTC. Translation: CASTSVGLAGLEQFF.

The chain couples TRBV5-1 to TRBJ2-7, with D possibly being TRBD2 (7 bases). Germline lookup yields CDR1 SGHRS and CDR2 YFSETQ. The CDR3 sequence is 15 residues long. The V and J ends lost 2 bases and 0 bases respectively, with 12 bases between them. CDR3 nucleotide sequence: TGCGCCAGCAGCTTTGGGGGGGGCAGCTCCTACGAGCAGTACTTC. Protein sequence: CASSFGGGSSYEQYF.

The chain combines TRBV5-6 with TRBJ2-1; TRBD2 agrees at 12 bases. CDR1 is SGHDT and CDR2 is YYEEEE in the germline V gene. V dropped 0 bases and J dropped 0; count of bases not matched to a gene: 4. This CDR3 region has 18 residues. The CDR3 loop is CASSLGLAGGYSYNEQFF. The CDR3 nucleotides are TGTGCCAGCAGCTTGGGGCTAGCGGGAGGGTACTCCTACAATGAGCAGTTCTTC.

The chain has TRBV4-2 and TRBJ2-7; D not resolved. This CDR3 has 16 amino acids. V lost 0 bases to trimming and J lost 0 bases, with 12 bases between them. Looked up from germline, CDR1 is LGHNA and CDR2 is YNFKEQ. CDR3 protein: CASSQDYYQASYEQYF. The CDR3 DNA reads TGTGCCAGCAGCCAAGATTATTATCAAGCCTCCTACGAGCAGTACTTC.

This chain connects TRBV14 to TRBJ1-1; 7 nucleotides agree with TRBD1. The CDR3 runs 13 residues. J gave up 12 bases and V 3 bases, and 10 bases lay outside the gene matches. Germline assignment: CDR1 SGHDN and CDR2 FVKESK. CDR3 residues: CASSQNSGTESFF. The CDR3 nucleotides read TGTGCCAGCAGCCAGAATTCCGGGACAGAATCTTTCTTT.

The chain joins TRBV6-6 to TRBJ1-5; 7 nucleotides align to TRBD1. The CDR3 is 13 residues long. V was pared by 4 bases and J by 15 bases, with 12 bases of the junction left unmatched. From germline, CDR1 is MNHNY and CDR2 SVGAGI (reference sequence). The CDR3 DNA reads TGTGCCAGCAGTTCCGAAAACAGGGGTGGGGGGCATTTT. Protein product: CASSSENRGGGHF.

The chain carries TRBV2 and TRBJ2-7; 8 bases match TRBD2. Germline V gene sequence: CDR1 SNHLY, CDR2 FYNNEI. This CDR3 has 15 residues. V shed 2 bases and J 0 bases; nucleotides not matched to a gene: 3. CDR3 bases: TGTGCCAGCAGTGAAATGGGACTAGTCTCCTACGAGCAGTACTTC. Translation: CASSEMGLVSYEQYF.

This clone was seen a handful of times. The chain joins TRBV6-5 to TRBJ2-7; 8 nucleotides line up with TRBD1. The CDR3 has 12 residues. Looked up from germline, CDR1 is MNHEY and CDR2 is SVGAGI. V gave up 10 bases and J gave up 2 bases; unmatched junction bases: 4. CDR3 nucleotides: TGTGCCACACAGGGGGATACCTACGAGCAGTACTTC. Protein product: CATQGDTYEQYF.

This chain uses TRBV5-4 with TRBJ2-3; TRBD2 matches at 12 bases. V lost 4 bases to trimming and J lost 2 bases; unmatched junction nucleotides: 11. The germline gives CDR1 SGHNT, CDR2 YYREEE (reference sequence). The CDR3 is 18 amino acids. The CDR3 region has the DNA TGTGCCAGCAGCGAGGGGCTACTAGCGGGGGGATACACAGATACGCAGTATTTT. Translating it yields CASSEGLLAGGYTDTQYF.

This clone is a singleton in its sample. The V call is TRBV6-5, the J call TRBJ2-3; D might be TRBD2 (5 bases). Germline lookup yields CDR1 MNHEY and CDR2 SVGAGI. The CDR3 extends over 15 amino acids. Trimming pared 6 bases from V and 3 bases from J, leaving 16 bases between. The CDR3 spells CASSPDYSGTDTQYF. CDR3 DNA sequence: TGTGCCAGCAGCCCCGACTACTCCGGAACAGATACGCAGTATTTT.

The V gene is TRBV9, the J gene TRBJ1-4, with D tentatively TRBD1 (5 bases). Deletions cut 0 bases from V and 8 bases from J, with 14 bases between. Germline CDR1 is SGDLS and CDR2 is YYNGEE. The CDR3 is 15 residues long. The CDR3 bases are TGTGCCAGCAGCGTAGGTTCCAGGGATAGCGAAAAACTGTTTTTT. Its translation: CASSVGSRDSEKLFF.

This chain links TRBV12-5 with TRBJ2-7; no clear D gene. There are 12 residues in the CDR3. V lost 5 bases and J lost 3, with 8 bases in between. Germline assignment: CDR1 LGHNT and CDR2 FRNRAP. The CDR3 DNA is TGTGCTAGTGGTACCCCGGTCTACGAGCAGTACTTC. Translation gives CASGTPVYEQYF.

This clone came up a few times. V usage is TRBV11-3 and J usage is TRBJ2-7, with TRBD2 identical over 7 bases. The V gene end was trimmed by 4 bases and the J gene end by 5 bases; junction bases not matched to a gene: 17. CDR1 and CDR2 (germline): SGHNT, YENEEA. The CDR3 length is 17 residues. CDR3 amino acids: CASSSGLGAGEGHEQYF. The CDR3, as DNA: TGTGCCAGCAGCTCAGGGCTTGGGGCGGGAGAGGGCCACGAGCAGTACTTC.

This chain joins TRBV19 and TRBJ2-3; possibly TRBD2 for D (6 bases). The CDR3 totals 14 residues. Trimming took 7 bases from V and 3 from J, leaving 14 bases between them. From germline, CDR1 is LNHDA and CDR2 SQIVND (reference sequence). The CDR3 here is CASTRGGGTDTQYF. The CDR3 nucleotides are TGTGCCAGTACGCGGGGAGGAGGAACAGATACGCAGTATTTT.

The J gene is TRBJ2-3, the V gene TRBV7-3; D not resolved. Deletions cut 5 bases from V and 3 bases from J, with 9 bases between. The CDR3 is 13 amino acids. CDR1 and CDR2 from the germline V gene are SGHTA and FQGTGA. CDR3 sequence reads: CASSPGRTDTQYF. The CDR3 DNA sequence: TGTGCCAGCAGCCCCGGTAGAACAGATACGCAGTATTTT.

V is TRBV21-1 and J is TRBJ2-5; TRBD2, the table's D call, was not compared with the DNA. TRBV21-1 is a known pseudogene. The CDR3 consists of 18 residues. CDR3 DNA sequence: TGTGCCAGCAGCAAAGGTAGGGTACGCGGGAGGGCCGATGAGACCCAGTACTTC. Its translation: CASSKGRVRGRADETQYF.

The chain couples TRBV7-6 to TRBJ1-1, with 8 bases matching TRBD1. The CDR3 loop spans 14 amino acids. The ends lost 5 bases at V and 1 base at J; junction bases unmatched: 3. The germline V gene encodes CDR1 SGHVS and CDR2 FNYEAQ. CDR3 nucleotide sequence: TGTGCCAGCAGCACAGGGACAGGGAACACTGAAGCTTTCTTT. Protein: CASSTGTGNTEAFF.

This CDR3 is CASSVGGTGGNEQYF. The CDR3 DNA follows: TGTGCCAGCAGCGTAGGAGGGACAGGGGGCAACGAGCAGTACTTC. This chain uses TRBV9 with TRBJ2-7; 12 positions match TRBD1. The germline CDR1 and CDR2 sequences are SGDLS and YYNGEE. J was trimmed by 5 bases and V by 0 bases; bases with no gene match: 3. The CDR3 consists of 15 residues.

The CDR3 protein is CASSITGSKNGYTF. In DNA form, the CDR3 reads TGTGCCAGTAGTATTACCGGGAGTAAGAATGGCTACACCTTC. The chain combines TRBV19 with TRBJ1-2; no firm D call. Germline lookup yields CDR1 LNHDA and CDR2 SQIVND (reference sequence). The CDR3 spans 14 residues. Trimming cost V 3 bases and J 6 bases, with 14 bases left between them. The full variable domain, its missing parts supplied by reference TRBV19 and TRBJ1-2, is DGGITQSPKYLFRKEGQNVTLSCEQNLNHDAMYWYRQDPGQGLRLIYYSQIVNDFQKGDIAEGYSVSREKKESFPLTVTSAQKNPTAFYLCASSITGSKNGYTFGSGTRLTVV.

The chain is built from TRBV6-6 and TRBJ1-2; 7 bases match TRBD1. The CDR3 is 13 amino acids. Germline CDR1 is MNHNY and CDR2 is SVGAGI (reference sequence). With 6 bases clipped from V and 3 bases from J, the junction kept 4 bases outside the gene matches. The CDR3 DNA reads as TGTGCCAGCAGGACAGGGCAAGACTATGGCTACACCTTC. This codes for CASRTGQDYGYTF.